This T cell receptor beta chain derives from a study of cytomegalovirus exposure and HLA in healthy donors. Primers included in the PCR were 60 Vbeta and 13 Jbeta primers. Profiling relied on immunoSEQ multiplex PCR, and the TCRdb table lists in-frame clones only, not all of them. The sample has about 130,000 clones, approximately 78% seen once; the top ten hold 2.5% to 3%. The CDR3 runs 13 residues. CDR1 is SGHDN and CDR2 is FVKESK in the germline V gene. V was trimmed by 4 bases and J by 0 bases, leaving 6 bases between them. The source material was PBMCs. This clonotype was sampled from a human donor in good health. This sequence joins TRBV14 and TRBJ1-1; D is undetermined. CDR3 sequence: CASSRLMNTEAFF. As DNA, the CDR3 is TGTGCCAGCAGCCGTTTAATGAACACTGAAGCTTTCTTT. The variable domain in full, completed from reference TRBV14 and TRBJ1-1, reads EAGVTQFPSHSVIEKGQTVTLRCDPISGHDNLYWYRRVMGKEIKFLLHFVKESKQDESGMPNNRFLAERTGGTYSTLKVQPAELEDSGVYFCASSRLMNTEAFFGQGTRLTVV.